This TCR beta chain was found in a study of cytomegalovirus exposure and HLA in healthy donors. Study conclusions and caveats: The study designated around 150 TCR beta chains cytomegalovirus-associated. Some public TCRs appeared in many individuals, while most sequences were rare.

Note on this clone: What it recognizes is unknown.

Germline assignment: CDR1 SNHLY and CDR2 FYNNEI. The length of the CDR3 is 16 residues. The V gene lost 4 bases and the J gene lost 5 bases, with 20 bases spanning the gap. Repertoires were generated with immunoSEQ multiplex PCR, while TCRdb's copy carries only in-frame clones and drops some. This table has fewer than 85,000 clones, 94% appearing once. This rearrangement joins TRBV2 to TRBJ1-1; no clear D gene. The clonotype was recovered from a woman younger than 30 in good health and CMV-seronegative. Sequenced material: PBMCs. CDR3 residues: CASSASLRKGGTEAFF. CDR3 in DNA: TGTGCCAGCAGTGCCTCACTAAGAAAGGGAGGGACTGAAGCTTTCTTT.